This TCR beta chain was recovered during a study of T cell responses to AZD1222 COVID-19 vaccine. Findings of the study overall: CD4 TCRs covered the whole spike, strongest at regions 160-218 and 743-854. Only a handful of individuals given AZD1222 were seropositive at baseline. Increases in Spike-specific TCR breadth and depth were seen after two AZD1222 doses. Mostly white British, mostly female donors; authors suggested clonal diversity may be underestimated.

Remarks on this clone: Antigen specificity is unknown.

Method: immunoSEQ multiplex PCR; TCRdb's copy keeps in-frame clones and lacks some. The table has roughly 100,000 clones, about nine tenths seen once. The CDR3 totals 17 residues. The germline V gene encodes CDR1 SEHNR and CDR2 FQNEAQ (reference sequence). The V and J ends lost 5 bases and 3 bases, in that order; junction bases with no gene match: 12. The clonotype comes from an adult in good health. The sequences come from peripheral blood, collected on day 0 of AZD1222 vaccination. V and J are TRBV7-9 and TRBJ2-5, with 10 bases lining up with TRBD2. The CDR3 region has the DNA TGTGCCAGCAGCAAAGAGCTAGCGGGGGCCGAAAAAGAGACCCAGTACTTC. Its translation is CASSKELAGAEKETQYF.